Listed below are T cell receptor beta chains from one sample, sequenced in a study of T cell repertoires in aging, cancer and after chemotherapy. TCRdb called the multiplex PCR reads again in MiXCR, with one record for every CDR3 protein. The sample contains more than 15,000 distinct CDR3 sequences, 45% to 50% of which appear only once. The sample comprised blood. These receptors all come from a human donor in good health. Each CDR3 is given with its conserved first and last residue. D genes are given only for firm matches. For some rows the clone size is stated as once, few or many, or as a class when expanded; others skip it.

>.|.|TRBJ1-6|TRBV12-3/TRBV12-4
TGTGCCAGCAGTCCAAGACTGGAAAGCTCCTATAATTCACCCCTCCACTTT
CASSPRLESSYNSPLHF
>.|TRBD1|TRBJ2-4|TRBV19
TGTGCCAGTAGCCCGACAGGGAAGAAAAACATTCAGTACTTC
CASSPTGKKNIQYF
>few|.|TRBJ2-6|TRBV27
TGCGCCAGCAGTGGAGAGTACTCTGGGGCCAACGTCCTGACTTTC
CASSGEYSGANVLTF
>few|.|TRBJ2-2|TRBV19
TGTGCCAGTAGTATATACTCGACCGGGGAGCTGTTTTTT
CASSIYSTGELFF
>.|TRBD1|TRBJ2-1|TRBV27
TGTGCCAGCACTCGACAGGGTAACTATGGCAATGAGCAGTTCTTC
CASTRQGNYGNEQFF
>.|.|TRBJ1-2|TRBV29-1
TGCAGCGTTGCCGTCGGCGGGTATGGCTACACCTTC
CSVAVGGYGYTF
>few|.|TRBJ2-1|TRBV5-6
TGTGCCAGCAGCCAAACTCTTTCGTCCTACAATGAGCAGTTCTTC
CASSQTLSSYNEQFF
>few|.|TRBJ2-3|TRBV5-6
TGTGCCAGCAGCTTGGGGGGAGCCTTCACAGATACGCAGTATTTT
CASSLGGAFTDTQYF
>.|.|TRBJ2-3|TRBV27
TGTGCCAGCAGTTTATCGACAGCAGATACGCAGTATTTT
CASSLSTADTQYF
>few|.|TRBJ2-5|TRBV5-1
TGCGCCAGCAGTCCCTCCGACAGTCCCTCGGAGACCCAGTACTTC
CASSPSDSPSETQYF
>once|.|TRBJ2-1|TRBV18
TGTGCCAGCTCACCAACCAACTACAATGAGCAGTTCTTC
CASSPTNYNEQFF
>few|.|TRBJ2-1|TRBV18
TGTGCCAGCTCACCACCGACCTACAATGAGCAGTTCTTC
CASSPPTYNEQFF
>few|TRBD1|TRBJ1-4|TRBV6-5
TGTGCCAGCAGTTACTCGAGGGGACAGGGTCGTGAAAAACTGTTTTTT
CASSYSRGQGREKLFF
>.|.|TRBJ2-1|TRBV27
TGTGCCAGTTGCTCGCACGGCGCCTTGTACAATGAGCAGTTCTTC
CASCSHGALYNEQFF
>.|.|TRBJ2-3|TRBV19
TGTGCCAGTAGTCCCCGACCCGCAGAGTACCGCACAGATACGCAGTATTTT
CASSPRPAEYRTDTQYF
>.|TRBD2|TRBJ2-7|TRBV4-3
TGCGCCAGCAGCCAGGAGACTAGCGGTTCCTACGAGCAGTACTTC
CASSQETSGSYEQYF
>few|TRBD2|TRBJ2-3|TRBV6-6
TGTGCCAGCAGTTACGGGGGGACTAGCGCGATCACAGATACGCAGTATTTT
CASSYGGTSAITDTQYF
>.|.|TRBJ2-3|TRBV30
TGTGCCTGGAGGGGGACTGTTAGATGGTATTTT
CAWRGTVRWYF
>.|.|TRBJ2-5|TRBV6-5
TGTGCCATCAGTGAGTCGACAGGACGGGGCCAAGAGACCCAGTACTTC
CAISESTGRGQETQYF
>.|.|TRBJ2-7|TRBV6-1
TGTGCCAGCAGTACAGACTCCGGCCCCTCCTACGAGCAGTACTTC
CASSTDSGPSYEQYF
>.|.|TRBJ1-2|TRBV15
TGTGCCACCAGCCCGTCCAAGGGAACCTGGGAAAAGTATGGCTACACCTTC
CATSPSKGTWEKYGYTF
>once|TRBD2|TRBJ2-1|TRBV15
TGTGCCACCACCCGGGGGGGTACGTATGAGCAGTTCTTC
CATTRGGTYEQFF
>.|.|TRBJ2-3|TRBV11-1
TGTGCCAGCAGCTCCCAGGTGGAGGGCACAGATACGCAGTATTTT
CASSSQVEGTDTQYF
>.|TRBD2|TRBJ2-6|TRBV5-5
TGTGCCAGCAGCTTGGATCTCGCGGGAGTTCCTGGGGCCAACGTCCTGACTTTC
CASSLDLAGVPGANVLTF
>.|.|TRBJ2-1|TRBV5-5
TGTGCCAGCAGCGCCATGACAGGGAGGCTAGCTTACAATGAGCAGTTCTTC
CASSAMTGRLAYNEQFF
>few|.|TRBJ2-2|TRBV19
TGTGCCAGTAATGGGGCCTACACCGGGGAGCTGTTTTTT
CASNGAYTGELFF
>.|TRBD2|TRBJ2-1|TRBV6-6
TGTGCCAGCAGTTACTCGGGACTAGACTACAATGAGCAGTTCTTC
CASSYSGLDYNEQFF
>.|TRBD1|TRBJ2-2|TRBV5-5
TGCGCCAGCAGCCCACAGGGGGCGGGCACCGGGGAGCTGTTTTTT
CASSPQGAGTGELFF
>few|.|TRBJ2-1|TRBV7-6
TGTGCCAGCAGCTTATCTAGGCGGGAGCAGTTCTTC
CASSLSRREQFF
>.|.|TRBJ2-2|TRBV7-2
TGTGCCAGCAGTGCCGGGACGGACACCGGGGAGCTGTTTTTT
CASSAGTDTGELFF
>.|TRBD1|TRBJ1-4|TRBV19
TGTGCCAGTAGTCAGATCGGGACAGGGGATGAAAAACTGTTTTTT
CASSQIGTGDEKLFF
>.|.|TRBJ2-4|TRBV15
TGTGCCACCAGAGGGGACACGAAAAACATTCAGTACTTC
CATRGDTKNIQYF
>.|.|TRBJ2-7|TRBV27
TGTGCCAGCAGCCGAGAACCCTACGAGCAGTACTTC
CASSREPYEQYF
>.|TRBD2|TRBJ2-7|TRBV27
TGTGCCAGCCGGGGGCGGACTAGCGGGCCGCCCGAGCAGTACTTC
CASRGRTSGPPEQYF
>few|.|TRBJ2-7|TRBV27
TGTGCCAGCAGTCCATACCCATTGGACGCCTACGAGCAGTACTTC
CASSPYPLDAYEQYF
>few|.|TRBJ1-1|TRBV19
TGTGCCAGTAGTCCCTTAGACAGGAACACTGAAGCTTTCTTT
CASSPLDRNTEAFF
>.|.|TRBJ1-1|TRBV19
TGTGCCAGTAGTATCGTCGGGTTAGGGAACACTGAAGCTTTCTTT
CASSIVGLGNTEAFF
>.|.|TRBJ2-7|TRBV12-3/TRBV12-4
TGTGCCAGCAGTTTACAGGGAAACGAGCAGTACTTC
CASSLQGNEQYF
>.|.|TRBJ2-1|TRBV20-1
TGCAGTGCCACCCCGAGCGGAAACAATGAGCAGTTCTTC
CSATPSGNNEQFF
>few|.|TRBJ2-5|TRBV19
TGTGCCAGTAGGGGCCGGGCCAGGGAGACCCAGTACTTC
CASRGRARETQYF
>.|.|TRBJ2-2|TRBV6-4
TGTGCCAGCAGTGACTCCACGGAGGGGCACGGGGAGCTGTTTTTT
CASSDSTEGHGELFF